These 10 T cell receptor beta chains were all obtained from the same sample, sequenced in a study of monozygotic twins with cystic fibrosis. Method: immunoSEQ multiplex PCR; TCRdb's copy keeps in-frame clones and lacks some. The repertoire holds 15,000 or so clones, 70% to 90% seen once, with 1% to 1.2% in the top ten. The sample was blood. The receptors were gathered from a boy between 10 and 17 years old with cystic fibrosis.

The chain has TRBV7-6 and TRBJ1-3; D not resolved. The CDR3 length is 17 residues. Between the trimmed V and J ends, which lost 5 bases and 0 bases, there was a span of 17 bases. The germline V gene has CDR1 SGHVS and CDR2 FNYEAQ. CDR3 nucleotide sequence: TGTGCCAGCAGCCCTTCTATGGGGAGAAGCTCTGGAAACACCATATATTTT. Translated, it gives CASSPSMGRSSGNTIYF.

This clone was recorded only once. This rearrangement joins TRBV5-1 to TRBJ2-2; 11 nucleotides align to TRBD1. Trimming at V came to 0 bases and at J to 4 bases, leaving 2 bases not matched to a gene. The CDR3 has 16 amino acids. The germline gives CDR1 SGHRS, CDR2 YFSETQ. The CDR3 sequence: CASSLAGTGGTGELFF. The CDR3 coding sequence is TGCGCCAGCAGCTTGGCCGGGACAGGGGGCACCGGGGAGCTGTTTTTT.

V and J are TRBV28 and TRBJ2-1; no reliable D call. Looked up from germline, CDR1 is MDHEN and CDR2 is SYDVKM. Trimming left V 3 bases short and J 0 bases short, with 9 bases between. This CDR3 is built from 15 residues. CDR3 in DNA: TGTGCCAGCAGTTTGCGCGGAACCTCCTACAATGAGCAGTTCTTC. Its protein is CASSLRGTSYNEQFF.

V gene TRBV2 combines with J gene TRBJ2-7; D is perhaps TRBD1 (5 bases). The CDR3 spans 13 residues. V dropped 0 bases and J dropped 6 bases, with 9 bases sitting between them. Germline V gives CDR1 SNHLY, CDR2 FYNNEI. The CDR3 nucleotides read TGTGCCAGCAGTGAAGCAAGGGGCTTCGAGCAGTACTTC. Its translation is CASSEARGFEQYF. The full variable domain, rest sourced from reference TRBV2 and TRBJ2-7, is EPEVTQTPSHQVTQMGQEVILRCVPISNHLYFYWYRQILGQKVEFLVSFYNNEISEKSEIFDDQFSVERPDGSNFTLKIRSTKLEDSAMYFCASSEARGFEQYFGPGTRLTVT.

The chain combines TRBV9 with TRBJ2-2; 8 bases line up with TRBD2. The germline CDR1 and CDR2 sequences are SGDLS and YYNGEE. The junction had 5 bases not matched to a gene; V was cut back by 1 base and J by 0 bases. This CDR3 contains 17 residues. For the CDR3, the DNA is TGTGCCAGCAGCGTACGCCTCGGGGGGGCGAACACCGGGGAGCTGTTTTTT. Protein: CASSVRLGGANTGELFF.

This chain links TRBV23-1 with TRBJ1-2; D is unresolved. TRBV23-1 qualifies as an ORF whose function is uncertain. With 0 bases removed from V and 0 bases from J, the gap between germline ends came to 11 bases. The CDR3 has 16 amino acids. The CDR3 loop reads CASSQSLERPNYGYTF. CDR3 nucleotides: TGCGCCAGCAGTCAATCCCTGGAGAGACCTAACTATGGCTACACCTTC.

This clone was detected once. The chain recombines TRBV5-1 with TRBJ2-1; 7 bases are a match to TRBD1. Trimming cost V 4 bases and J 6 bases; bases outside gene matches: 4. The CDR3 runs 13 residues. Looked up from germline, CDR1 is SGHRS and CDR2 is YFSETQ. DNA for the CDR3: TGCGCCAGCAGCCCGACAGGGCCCAATGAGCAGTTCTTC. Its translation: CASSPTGPNEQFF. Full variable domain (rest looked up from reference TRBV5-1 and TRBJ2-1): KAGVTQTPRYLIKTRGQQVTLSCSPISGHRSVSWYQQTPGQGLQFLFEYFSETQRNKGNFPGRFSGRQFSNSRSEMNVSTLELGDSALYLCASSPTGPNEQFFGPGTRLTVL.

The J gene is TRBJ2-3, the V gene TRBV19; D not certain. V was clipped by 3 bases and J by 3 bases, with 7 bases between them. Germline V gene lookup returns CDR1 LNHDA and CDR2 SQIVND (reference sequence). This CDR3 is built from 13 residues. The CDR3, as DNA: TGTGCCAGTAGTATTGCCGGGACAGATACGCAGTATTTT. It codes for CASSIAGTDTQYF.

The chain has TRBV6-1 and TRBJ2-7; D is possibly TRBD1 (6 bases). Germline values: CDR1 MNHNS, CDR2 SASEGT. The CDR3 contains 15 residues. V dropped 1 base and J dropped 3 bases, with 13 bases sitting between them. CDR3 sequence: CASSEEQVRGYEQYF. The CDR3 nucleotides read TGTGCCAGCAGTGAAGAACAGGTCAGGGGCTACGAGCAGTACTTC.

This clone came up a few times. The V call is TRBV2, the J call TRBJ1-6, with D tentatively TRBD1 (5 bases). Germline V gene data show CDR1 as SNHLY and CDR2 as FYNNEI. The CDR3 runs to 15 residues. Trimming left V 6 bases short and J 7 bases short, with 16 bases between. The CDR3 nucleotides are TGTGCCAGCAGGGGGGTGGTGAGGATCAATTCACCCCTCCACTTT. Translated, it gives CASRGVVRINSPLHF.